The T cell receptor (beta chain) under discussion was sequenced for a study of PD-L1 blockade in urothelial cancer. Sequencing used immunoSEQ multiplex PCR; TCRdb keeps in-frame clones, though not all of them. Seen here are about 38,000 clones, about 82% observed once, and the top ten hold roughly 15%. Noted time point: pretreatment peripheral blood. The CDR3 extends over 13 amino acids. V was shortened by 2 bases and J by 6 bases, with 8 bases between the two germline ends. CDR1 and CDR2 (germline): KGHSH, LQKENI. The chain joins TRBV18 to TRBJ2-1, with D possibly TRBD2 on 5 matching bases. The receptor's source is a man aged 80 or over with urothelial cancer. This material consisted of PBMCs, taken around atezolizumab (anti-PD-L1) treatment. This CDR3 reads CASSPGLVNEQFF. The DNA of the CDR3 is TGTGCCAGCTCACCAGGACTGGTCAATGAGCAGTTCTTC.